This T cell receptor beta chain is from a study of cytomegalovirus exposure and HLA in healthy donors. CDR1 SGHTA and CDR2 FQGNSA come from the germline V gene. The CDR3 covers 13 residues. V was pared by 4 bases and J by 6 bases, with 5 bases of the junction left unmatched. To note about this clone: Its antigen is unknown.

Study findings and constraints: A link between a missense DCLRE1C variant and TCR beta V- and J-gene trimming emerged from a later analysis.

Vbeta (60) and Jbeta (13) primers were used in the PCR. The table came from immunoSEQ multiplex PCR; TCRdb's copy has only in-frame clones and leaves some out. Altogether roughly 180,000 clones are present, about 79% being singletons, with the ten largest covering roughly 13%. Sequenced: PBMCs. The V and J genes are TRBV7-2 and TRBJ1-2, with TRBD1 matching over 7 bases. This TCR was sampled from a man in his forties or fifties in good health and CMV-seropositive. The CDR3 region has the DNA TGTGCCAGCAGCTCGCGACAGGGAGATGGCTACACCTTC. This gives the protein CASSSRQGDGYTF.